This entry is about one TCR beta chain. Its matching antigen is unknown. CDR3 size: 16 residues. Germline V gives CDR1 LNHDA, CDR2 SQIVND (reference sequence). Between the trimmed V and J ends, which lost 3 bases and 1 base, there was a span of 15 bases. This specimen comes from a study of cytomegalovirus exposure and HLA in healthy donors. Use of 60 Vbeta and 13 Jbeta primers characterized the PCR. Method: immunoSEQ multiplex PCR; TCRdb's copy keeps in-frame clones and lacks some. The sample contains 99,000 or so clones, under 80% of which appear only once. The study, taken as a whole, reports: A prior analysis recorded that most TCR beta V segments were productive about 87% or about 30% of the time. Specific recognition of CMV antigens was confirmed in vitro for three chains (all CMV-associated).

This chain uses TRBV19 with TRBJ2-5, with a tentative D call TRBD2 (6 bases). The sequencing input was PBMCs. The TCR was taken from a woman aged 35 to 49 in good health and CMV-seropositive. The CDR3 sequence is CASSIRIGTLQETQYF. DNA of the CDR3: TGTGCCAGTAGTATCAGAATCGGGACTCTCCAAGAGACCCAGTACTTC.